A single sample is the source of the 4 T cell receptor beta chains below, sequenced in a study of spatial heterogeneity in lung cancer. Sample time point: sample taken at primary tumor resection. MiXCR was run by TCRdb on the 5' RACE reads, yielding one entry per CDR3 protein. The sample carries 20,000 to 25,000 distinct CDR3 sequences, roughly 4.2% recorded once. The sample in question was PBMCs, obtained at surgery. These receptors originate from a male donor with early-stage non-small cell lung cancer.

The table lists this clonotype with many counts. The V and J genes are TRBV20-1 and TRBJ2-7; 12 nucleotides line up with TRBD2. This CDR3 contains 16 residues. After removal of 3 bases from V and 4 bases from J, the junction contained 10 bases not matched to a gene. Germline loops: CDR1 DFQATT, CDR2 SNEGSKA (reference sequence). The CDR3 loop is CSASLFRLAGGYEQYF. DNA for the CDR3: TGCAGTGCTAGCCTATTCCGGCTAGCGGGAGGGTACGAGCAGTACTTC.

This clonotype was detected many times. The V gene is TRBV18, the J gene TRBJ2-5, with D tentatively TRBD1 (6 bases). This CDR3 contains 13 residues. Germline V CDR1 and CDR2: KGHSH, LQKENI. Between the trimmed V and J ends, which lost 6 bases and 1 base, there was a span of 9 bases. The CDR3 reads CASSLDSQETQYF. The CDR3 DNA follows: TGTGCCAGCTCCTTGGACAGCCAAGAGACCCAGTACTTC.

Ten or more counts support this clonotype. The chain couples TRBV11-3 to TRBJ2-1; D is possibly TRBD2 (6 bases). The CDR3 is 15 amino acids. Germline V gives CDR1 SGHNT, CDR2 YENEEA. Trimming shortened V by 3 bases and J by 6 bases, and 15 bases separated the two germline ends. Written as DNA, the CDR3 is TGTGCCAGCAGCTTGTCCGGGGGACCTGTCAATGAGCAGTTCTTC. Translated: CASSLSGGPVNEQFF.

This clonotype was detected many times. The genes are TRBV27 and TRBJ2-2; 8 nucleotides match TRBD1. Germline trimming cut 8 bases from V and 3 bases from J; bases unmatched to any gene: 5. Germline V gene sequence: CDR1 MNHEY, CDR2 SMNVEV (reference sequence). The CDR3 has 14 amino acids. CDR3 loop: CASRTGLDTGELFF. The CDR3, as DNA: TGTGCCAGCCGGACAGGGTTGGACACCGGGGAGCTGTTTTTT.